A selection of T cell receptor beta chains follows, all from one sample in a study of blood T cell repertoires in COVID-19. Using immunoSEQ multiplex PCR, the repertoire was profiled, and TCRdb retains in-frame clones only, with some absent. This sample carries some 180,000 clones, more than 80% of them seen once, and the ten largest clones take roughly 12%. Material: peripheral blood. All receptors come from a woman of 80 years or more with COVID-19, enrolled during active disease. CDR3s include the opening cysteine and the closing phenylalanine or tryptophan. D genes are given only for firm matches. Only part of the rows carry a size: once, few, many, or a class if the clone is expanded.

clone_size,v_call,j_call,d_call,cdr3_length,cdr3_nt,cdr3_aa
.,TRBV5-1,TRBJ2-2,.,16,TGCGCCAGCAGCTTGGAACGGGGTCCGGGCACCGGGGAGCTGTTTTTT,CASSLERGPGTGELFF
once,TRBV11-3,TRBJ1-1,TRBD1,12,TGTGCCAGCGAGGGGGCGCCTACTGAAGCTTTCTTT,CASEGAPTEAFF
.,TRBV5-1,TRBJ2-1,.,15,TGCGCCAGCAGCCTCGGACTGACGGGCAGGAATGAGCAGTTCTTC,CASSLGLTGRNEQFF
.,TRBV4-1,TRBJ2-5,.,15,TGCGCCAGCAGCCGGCAGAGGCGGCCCGAAGAGACCCAGTACTTC,CASSRQRRPEETQYF
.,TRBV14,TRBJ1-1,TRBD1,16,TGTGCCAGCAGCTTTCGACAGGGACTCATGAACACTGAAGCTTTCTTT,CASSFRQGLMNTEAFF
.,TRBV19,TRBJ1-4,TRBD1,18,TGTGCCAGTAGTTTATGGGGGACAGGCCTATTCGACGGAGAAAAACTGTTTTTT,CASSLWGTGLFDGEKLFF
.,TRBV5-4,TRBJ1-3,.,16,TGTGCCAGCAGTAGGGGGGGGCCTGACTCTGGAAACACCATATATTTT,CASSRGGPDSGNTIYF
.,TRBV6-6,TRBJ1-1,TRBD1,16,TGTGCCAGCAAATCCGGGGACAGGGGAAGGGGCACTGAAGCTTTCTTT,CASKSGDRGRGTEAFF
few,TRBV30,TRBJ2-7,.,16,TGTGCCTGGAGTGACCCTTGGGCAGGGGAGACCCACGAGCAGTACTTC,CAWSDPWAGETHEQYF
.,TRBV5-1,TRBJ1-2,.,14,TGCGCCAGCAGCTTGGAGCCAGGGGCCTATGGCTACACCTTC,CASSLEPGAYGYTF
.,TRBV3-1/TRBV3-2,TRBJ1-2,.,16,TGTGCCAGCAGCCAAGGGTCGGGCGCAGGGGACTATGGCTACACCTTC,CASSQGSGAGDYGYTF
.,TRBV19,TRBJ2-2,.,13,TGTGCCAGTAGTATAGCTGGAGGCGGGGAGCTGTTTTTT,CASSIAGGGELFF
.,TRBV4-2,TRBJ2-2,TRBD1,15,TGTGCCAGCAGCCAAGCCGGGACAGGGGTTCGGCAGCTGTTTTTT,CASSQAGTGVRQLFF
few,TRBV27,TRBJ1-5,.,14,TGTGCCAGCAGTTTTAGCGGGGTTCACCAGCCCCAGCATTTT,CASSFSGVHQPQHF
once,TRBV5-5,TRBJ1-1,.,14,TGTGCCAGCAGCTTTTCGGCAGGGGCGATTGAAGCTTTCTTT,CASSFSAGAIEAFF
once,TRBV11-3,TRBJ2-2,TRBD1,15,TGTGCCAGCAGCCCACGGACAGGGGGTACCGGGGAGCTGTTTTTT,CASSPRTGGTGELFF
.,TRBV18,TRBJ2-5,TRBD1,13,TGTGCCAGCTCACCACAGGGGGCCTCTCCCCTGTACTTC,CASSPQGASPLYF
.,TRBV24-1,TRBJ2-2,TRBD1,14,TGTGCCACCAGTACCGACAGGGACACCGGGGAGCTGTTTTTT,CATSTDRDTGELFF
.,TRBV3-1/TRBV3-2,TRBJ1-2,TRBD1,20,TGTGCCAGCAGCCAAACCCGGGGGGACAGGGCGAATCCCTTCAAATATGGCTACACCTTC,CASSQTRGDRANPFKYGYTF
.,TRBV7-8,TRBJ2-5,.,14,TGTGCCAGCAGCTTAGCATTGGGGAGACAGACCCAGTACTTC,CASSLALGRQTQYF
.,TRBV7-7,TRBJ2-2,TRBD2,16,TGTGCTAGCAGCTTAGCGGCTAGCGGGAGCACCGGGGAGCTGTTTTTT,CASSLAASGSTGELFF
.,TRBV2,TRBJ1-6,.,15,TGTGCCAGCAGTGAAAGGGGGTCCTATAATTCACCCCTCCACTTT,CASSERGSYNSPLHF
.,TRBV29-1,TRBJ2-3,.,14,TGCAGCACACGGGCGGGGTCCCACACAGATACGCAGTATTTT,CSTRAGSHTDTQYF
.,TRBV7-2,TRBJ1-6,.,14,TGTGCCAGCAGCTTAGGGGCGTATAATTCACCCCTCCACTTT,CASSLGAYNSPLHF
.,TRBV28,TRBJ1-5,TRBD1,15,TGTGCCAGCAGAACGGACAGGTCAAGCAATCAGCCCCAGCATTTT,CASRTDRSSNQPQHF
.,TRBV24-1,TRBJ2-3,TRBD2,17,TGTGCCACCAGTGAGCCCGGGACTAGCGGCTTCACAGATACGCAGTATTTT,CATSEPGTSGFTDTQYF
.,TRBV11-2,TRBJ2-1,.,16,TGTGCCAGCAGCTTATCTTTCGGGAGCCCCCTAAATGAGCAGTTCTTC,CASSLSFGSPLNEQFF
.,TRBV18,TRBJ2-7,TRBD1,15,TGTGCCAGCTCACCTAAACGGGACAGCCCTTACGAGCAGTACTTC,CASSPKRDSPYEQYF
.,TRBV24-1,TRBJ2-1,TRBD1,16,TGTGCCACCAGTGATTCGGACAGGGGGAATGCCAATGAGCAGTTCTTC,CATSDSDRGNANEQFF
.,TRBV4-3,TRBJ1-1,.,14,TGCGCCAGCAGCCAAGATAGAGGGAACACTGAAGCTTTCTTT,CASSQDRGNTEAFF
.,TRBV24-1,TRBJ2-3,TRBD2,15,TGTGCCACCAGTGAGAGCGGGGGGCCCACAGATACGCAGTATTTT,CATSESGGPTDTQYF
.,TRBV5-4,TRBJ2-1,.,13,TGTGCCAGCAGCTTGGACAGGGACAATGAGCAGTTCTTC,CASSLDRDNEQFF
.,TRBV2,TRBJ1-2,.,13,TGTGCCAGCTCCCAACAGGGAAACTATGGCTACACCTTC,CASSQQGNYGYTF
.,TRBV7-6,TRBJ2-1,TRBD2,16,TGTGCCAGCAGCTCGCGTCTGGCGGGAGGGTTGGATGAGCAGTTCTTC,CASSSRLAGGLDEQFF
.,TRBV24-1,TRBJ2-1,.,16,TGTGCCACCAGTTCCCAGGGCCCCCTCTCCTACAATGAGCAGTTCTTC,CATSSQGPLSYNEQFF
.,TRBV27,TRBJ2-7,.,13,TGTGCCAGCAGTTCGGGACTGCGAGTACGGCAGTACTTC,CASSSGLRVRQYF
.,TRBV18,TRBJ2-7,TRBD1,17,TGTGCCAGCTCACACACAGTCGGGACAGGGCTTTCCTACGAGCAGTACTTC,CASSHTVGTGLSYEQYF
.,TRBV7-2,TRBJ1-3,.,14,TGTGCCAGCAGCTTGGGGGGCTCTGGAAACACCATATATTTT,CASSLGGSGNTIYF
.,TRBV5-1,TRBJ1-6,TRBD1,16,TGCGCCAGCAGCTCAACGGACAGGGGAGATAATTCACCCCTCCACTTT,CASSSTDRGDNSPLHF
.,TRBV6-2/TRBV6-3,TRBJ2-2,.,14,TGTGCCAGCAGCTCCTGGGGGCCCGGCGGGGAGCTGTTTTTT,CASSSWGPGGELFF
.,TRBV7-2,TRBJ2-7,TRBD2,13,TGTGCCAGCAGCTTAGGGTCCGGGGGGTCTTCGAGCTTC,CASSLGSGGSSSF
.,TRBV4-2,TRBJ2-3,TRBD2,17,TGTGCCAGCAGCCAACAACTAGCGGGAGGAAGTACAGATACGCAGTATTTT,CASSQQLAGGSTDTQYF
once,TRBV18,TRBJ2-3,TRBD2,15,TGTGCCAGCTCCCCAAGCGGGGGGGCCAGGGATACGCAGTATTTT,CASSPSGGARDTQYF
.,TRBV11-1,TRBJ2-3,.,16,TGTGCCAGCAGCCGATCGGGGTCGGGTTTCACAGATACGCAGTATTTT,CASSRSGSGFTDTQYF
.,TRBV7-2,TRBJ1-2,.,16,TGTGCCAGCAGCCCCTTAATCTATATAAGAATCTATGGCTACACCTTC,CASSPLIYIRIYGYTF
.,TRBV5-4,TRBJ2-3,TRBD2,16,TGTGCCAGCAGCTTGGTGAGCGGGGGGGCTGGAGATACGCAGTATTTT,CASSLVSGGAGDTQYF
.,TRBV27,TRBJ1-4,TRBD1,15,TGTGCCAGCAGTTTGGGAGGACAGGGCTATGAAAAACTGTTTTTT,CASSLGGQGYEKLFF
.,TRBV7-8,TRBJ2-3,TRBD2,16,TGTGCCAGCACCCCTTCCGGGGGAGGGTCCACAGATACGCAGTATTTT,CASTPSGGGSTDTQYF
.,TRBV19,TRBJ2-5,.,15,TGTGCCAGTAGCCGAGACGGGAGCGTGGGGGAGACCCAGTACTTC,CASSRDGSVGETQYF
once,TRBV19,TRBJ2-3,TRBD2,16,TGTGCCAGTAGGATCACTAGCGGGAGCCTCCTAGATACGCAGTATTTT,CASRITSGSLLDTQYF
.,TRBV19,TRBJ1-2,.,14,TGTGCCAGTAGTCCATGGACAGCTAGCTATGGCTACACCTTC,CASSPWTASYGYTF
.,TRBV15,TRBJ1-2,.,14,TGTGCCACCAGCAGAGAACGGAGGAGCTATGGCTACACCTTC,CATSRERRSYGYTF
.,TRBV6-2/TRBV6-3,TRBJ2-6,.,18,TGTGCCAGCAGTTACGGTTACAGGGTCGTCTCTGGGGCCAACGTCCTGACTTTC,CASSYGYRVVSGANVLTF